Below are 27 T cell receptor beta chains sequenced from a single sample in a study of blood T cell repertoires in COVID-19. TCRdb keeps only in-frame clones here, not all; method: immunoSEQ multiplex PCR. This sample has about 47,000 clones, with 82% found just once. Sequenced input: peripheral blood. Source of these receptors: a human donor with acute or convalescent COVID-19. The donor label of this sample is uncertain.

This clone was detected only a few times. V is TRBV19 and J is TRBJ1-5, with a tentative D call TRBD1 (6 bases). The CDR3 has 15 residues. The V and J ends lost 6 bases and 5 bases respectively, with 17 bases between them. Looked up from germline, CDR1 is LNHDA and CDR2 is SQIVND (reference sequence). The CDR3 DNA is TGTGCCAGTAGATTCAGGGCAGGGGAATATCAGCCCCAGCATTTT. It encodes CASRFRAGEYQPQHF.

CDR3 residues: CASSIPGSNQPQHF. Written as DNA, the CDR3 is TGTGCCAGTAGTATCCCAGGGAGCAATCAGCCCCAGCATTTT. This chain joins TRBV19 and TRBJ1-5, with a weak D call TRBD1 (5 bases). Per the germline V gene, CDR1 is LNHDA and CDR2 is SQIVND (reference sequence). Trimming cost V 3 bases and J 1 base, with 7 bases left between them. CDR3 length: 14 amino acids. Using reference TRBV19 and TRBJ1-5 for the parts outside the CDR3, the full variable domain is DGGITQSPKYLFRKEGQNVTLSCEQNLNHDAMYWYRQDPGQGLRLIYYSQIVNDFQKGDIAEGYSVSREKKESFPLTVTSAQKNPTAFYLCASSIPGSNQPQHFGDGTRLSIL.

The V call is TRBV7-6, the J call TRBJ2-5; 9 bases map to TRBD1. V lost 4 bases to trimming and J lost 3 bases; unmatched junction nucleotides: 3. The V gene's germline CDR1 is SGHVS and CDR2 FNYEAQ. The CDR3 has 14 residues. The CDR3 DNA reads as TGTGCCAGCAGCTCAAGGACAGGGGAAGAGACCCAGTACTTC. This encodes CASSSRTGEETQYF.

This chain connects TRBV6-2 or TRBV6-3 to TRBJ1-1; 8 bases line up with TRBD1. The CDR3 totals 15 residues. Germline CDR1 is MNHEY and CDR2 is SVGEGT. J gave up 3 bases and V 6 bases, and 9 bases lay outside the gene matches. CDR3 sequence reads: CASSEARGPYTEAFF. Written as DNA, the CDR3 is TGTGCCAGCAGCGAGGCCAGGGGGCCGTACACTGAAGCTTTCTTT.

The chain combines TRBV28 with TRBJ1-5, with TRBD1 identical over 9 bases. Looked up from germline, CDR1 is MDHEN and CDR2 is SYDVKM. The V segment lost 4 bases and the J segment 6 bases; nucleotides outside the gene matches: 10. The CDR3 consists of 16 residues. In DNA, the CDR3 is TGTGCCAGCAGTTCTCCGGGACAGGGACTTGCTCAGCCCCAGCATTTT. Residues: CASSSPGQGLAQPQHF.

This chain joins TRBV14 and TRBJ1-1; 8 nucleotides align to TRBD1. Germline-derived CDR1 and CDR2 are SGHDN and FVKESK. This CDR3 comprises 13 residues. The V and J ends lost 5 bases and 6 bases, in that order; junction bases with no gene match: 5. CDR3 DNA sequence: TGTGCCAGCAGCTCACAGGGGGAGTCTGAAGCTTTCTTT. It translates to CASSSQGESEAFF.

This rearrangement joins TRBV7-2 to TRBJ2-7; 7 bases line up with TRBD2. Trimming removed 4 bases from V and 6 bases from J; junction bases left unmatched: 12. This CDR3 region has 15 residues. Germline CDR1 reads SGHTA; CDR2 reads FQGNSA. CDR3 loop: CASSWSPGGSGEQYF. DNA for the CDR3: TGTGCCAGCAGCTGGTCCCCGGGGGGTTCAGGCGAGCAGTACTTC.

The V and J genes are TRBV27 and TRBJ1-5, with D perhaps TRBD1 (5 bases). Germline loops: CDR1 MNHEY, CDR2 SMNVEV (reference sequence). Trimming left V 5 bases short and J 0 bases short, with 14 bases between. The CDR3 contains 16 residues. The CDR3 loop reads CASSASWGGSNQPQHF. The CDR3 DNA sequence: TGTGCCAGCAGTGCATCCTGGGGGGGTAGCAATCAGCCCCAGCATTTT.

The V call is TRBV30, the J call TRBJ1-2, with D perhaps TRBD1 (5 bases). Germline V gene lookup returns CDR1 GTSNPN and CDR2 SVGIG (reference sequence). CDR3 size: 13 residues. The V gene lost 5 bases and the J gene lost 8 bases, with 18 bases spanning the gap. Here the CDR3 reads CAWEIQGGGGYTF. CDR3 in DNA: TGTGCCTGGGAGATCCAGGGAGGAGGCGGCTACACCTTC.

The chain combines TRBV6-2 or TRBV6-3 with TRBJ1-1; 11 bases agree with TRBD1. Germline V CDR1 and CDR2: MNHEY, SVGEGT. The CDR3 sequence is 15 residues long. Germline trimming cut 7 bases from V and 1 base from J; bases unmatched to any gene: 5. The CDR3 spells CASIPGQGENTEAFF. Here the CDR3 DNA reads TGTGCCAGCATCCCGGGACAGGGGGAGAACACTGAAGCTTTCTTT.

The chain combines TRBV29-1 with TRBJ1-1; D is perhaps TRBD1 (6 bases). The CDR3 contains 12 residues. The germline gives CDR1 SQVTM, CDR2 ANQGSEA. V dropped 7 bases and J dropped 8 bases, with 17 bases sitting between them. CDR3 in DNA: TGCAGCGGGACAAGGGGGTCGTCCGAAGCTTTCTTT. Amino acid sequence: CSGTRGSSEAFF. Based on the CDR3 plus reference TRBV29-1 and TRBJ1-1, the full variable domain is SAVISQKPSRDICQRGTSLTIQCQVDSQVTMMFWYRQQPGQSLTLIATANQGSEATYESGFVIDKFPISRPNLTFSTLTVSNMSPEDSSIYLCSGTRGSSEAFFGQGTRLTVV.

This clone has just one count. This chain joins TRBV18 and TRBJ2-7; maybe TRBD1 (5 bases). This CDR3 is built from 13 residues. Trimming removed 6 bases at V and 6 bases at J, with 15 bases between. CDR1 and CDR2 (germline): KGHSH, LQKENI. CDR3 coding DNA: TGTGCCAGCTCTACTCAGGGAACTCTCGAGCAGTACTTC. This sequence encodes CASSTQGTLEQYF.

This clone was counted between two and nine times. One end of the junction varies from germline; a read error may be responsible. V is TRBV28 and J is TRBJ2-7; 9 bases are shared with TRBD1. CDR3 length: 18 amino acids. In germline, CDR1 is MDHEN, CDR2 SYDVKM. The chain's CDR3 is CASSFRIIGTGPSHEQYF. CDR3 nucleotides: TGTGCCAGCAGTTTTAGAATTATAGGGACAGGGCCCTCCCACGAGCAGTACTTC.

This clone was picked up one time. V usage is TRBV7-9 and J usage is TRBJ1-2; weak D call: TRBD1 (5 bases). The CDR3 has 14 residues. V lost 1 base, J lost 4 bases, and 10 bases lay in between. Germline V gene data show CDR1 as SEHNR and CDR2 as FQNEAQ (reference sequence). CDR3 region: CASSLGQSFYGYTF. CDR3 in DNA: TGTGCCAGCAGCTTAGGACAGAGCTTCTATGGCTACACCTTC.

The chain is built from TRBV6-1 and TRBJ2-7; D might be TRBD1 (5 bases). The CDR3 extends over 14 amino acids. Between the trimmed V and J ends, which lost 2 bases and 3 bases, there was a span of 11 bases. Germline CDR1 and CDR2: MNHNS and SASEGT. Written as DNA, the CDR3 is TGTGCCAGCAGTGAATCAGGGATAGTCTACGAGCAGTACTTC. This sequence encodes CASSESGIVYEQYF.

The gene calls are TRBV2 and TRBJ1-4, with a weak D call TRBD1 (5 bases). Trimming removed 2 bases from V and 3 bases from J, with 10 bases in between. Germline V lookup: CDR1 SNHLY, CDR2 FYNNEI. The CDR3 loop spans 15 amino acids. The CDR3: CASSEQGIANEKLFF. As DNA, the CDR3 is TGTGCCAGCAGTGAACAGGGTATTGCTAATGAAAAACTGTTTTTT. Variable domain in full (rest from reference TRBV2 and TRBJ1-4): EPEVTQTPSHQVTQMGQEVILRCVPISNHLYFYWYRQILGQKVEFLVSFYNNEISEKSEIFDDQFSVERPDGSNFTLKIRSTKLEDSAMYFCASSEQGIANEKLFFGSGTQLSVL.

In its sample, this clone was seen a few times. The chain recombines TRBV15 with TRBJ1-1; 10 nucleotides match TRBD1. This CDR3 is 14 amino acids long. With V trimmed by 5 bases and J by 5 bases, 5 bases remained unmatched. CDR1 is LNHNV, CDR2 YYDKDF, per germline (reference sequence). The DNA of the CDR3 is TGTGCCACCAGCCCCGACAGGGGGCGAACTGAAGCTTTCTTT. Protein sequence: CATSPDRGRTEAFF.

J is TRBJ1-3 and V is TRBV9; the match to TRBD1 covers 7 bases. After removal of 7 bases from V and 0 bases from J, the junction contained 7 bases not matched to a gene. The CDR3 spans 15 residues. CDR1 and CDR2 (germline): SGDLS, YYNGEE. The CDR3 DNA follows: TGTGCCAGCGGAAGACAGGGCCTCTCTGGAAACACCATATATTTT. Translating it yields CASGRQGLSGNTIYF.

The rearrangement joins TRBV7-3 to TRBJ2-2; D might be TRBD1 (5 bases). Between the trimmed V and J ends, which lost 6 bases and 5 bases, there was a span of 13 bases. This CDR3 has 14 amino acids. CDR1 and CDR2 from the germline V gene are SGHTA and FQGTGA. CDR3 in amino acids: CASRPTATTGELFF. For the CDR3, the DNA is TGTGCCAGCAGGCCGACAGCGACTACCGGGGAGCTGTTTTTT. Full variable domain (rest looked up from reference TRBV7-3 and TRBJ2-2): GAGVSQTPSNKVTEKGKYVELRCDPISGHTALYWYRQSLGQGPEFLIYFQGTGAADDSGLPNDRFFAVRPEGSVSTLKIQRTERGDSAVYLCASRPTATTGELFFGEGSRLTVL.

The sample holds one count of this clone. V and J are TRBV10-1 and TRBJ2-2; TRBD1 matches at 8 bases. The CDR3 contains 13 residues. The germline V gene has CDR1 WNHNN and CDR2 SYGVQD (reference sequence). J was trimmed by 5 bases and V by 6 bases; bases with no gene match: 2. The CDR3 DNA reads TGCGCCAGCAGAGGACAGGGAACCGGGGAGCTGTTTTTT. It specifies CASRGQGTGELFF.

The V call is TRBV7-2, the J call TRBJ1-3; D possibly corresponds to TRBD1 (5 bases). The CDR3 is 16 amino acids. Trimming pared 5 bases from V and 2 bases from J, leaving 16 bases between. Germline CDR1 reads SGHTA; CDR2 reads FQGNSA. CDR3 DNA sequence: TGTGCCAGCAGCCCCTTCCGGGGGGGGACTGGAAACACCATATATTTT. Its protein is CASSPFRGGTGNTIYF.

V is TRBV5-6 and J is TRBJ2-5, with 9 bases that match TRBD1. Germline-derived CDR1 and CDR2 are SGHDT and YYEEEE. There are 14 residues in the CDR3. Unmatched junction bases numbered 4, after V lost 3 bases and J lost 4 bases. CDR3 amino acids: CASSSGQGPETQYF. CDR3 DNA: TGTGCCAGCAGCTCGGGACAGGGCCCAGAGACCCAGTACTTC.

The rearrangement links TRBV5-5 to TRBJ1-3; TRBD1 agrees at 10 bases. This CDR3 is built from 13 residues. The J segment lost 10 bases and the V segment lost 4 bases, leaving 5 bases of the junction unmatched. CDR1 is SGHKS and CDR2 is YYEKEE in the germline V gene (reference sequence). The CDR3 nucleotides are TGTGCCAGCAGCCCTGGACAGGGGGGAACCATATATTTT. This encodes CASSPGQGGTIYF.

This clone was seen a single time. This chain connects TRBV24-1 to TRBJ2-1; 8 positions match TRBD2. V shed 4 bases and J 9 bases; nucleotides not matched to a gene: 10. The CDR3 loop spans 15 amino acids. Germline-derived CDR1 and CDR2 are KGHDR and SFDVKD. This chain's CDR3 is CATSDQAGDLREQFF. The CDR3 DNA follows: TGTGCCACCAGTGACCAAGCGGGAGATCTGCGTGAGCAGTTCTTC.

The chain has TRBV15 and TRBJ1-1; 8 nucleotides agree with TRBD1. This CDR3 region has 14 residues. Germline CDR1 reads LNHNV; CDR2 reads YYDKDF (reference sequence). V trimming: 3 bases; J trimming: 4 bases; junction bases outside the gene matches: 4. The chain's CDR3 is CATSSETGGTEAFF. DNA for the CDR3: TGTGCCACCAGCAGTGAAACAGGGGGCACTGAAGCTTTCTTT.

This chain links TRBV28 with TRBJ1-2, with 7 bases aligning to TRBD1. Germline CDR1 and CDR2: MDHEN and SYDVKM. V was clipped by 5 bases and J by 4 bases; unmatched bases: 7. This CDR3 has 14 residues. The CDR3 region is CASSTRQGGYGYTF. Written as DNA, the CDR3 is TGTGCCAGCAGTACCCGACAGGGTGGCTATGGCTACACCTTC.

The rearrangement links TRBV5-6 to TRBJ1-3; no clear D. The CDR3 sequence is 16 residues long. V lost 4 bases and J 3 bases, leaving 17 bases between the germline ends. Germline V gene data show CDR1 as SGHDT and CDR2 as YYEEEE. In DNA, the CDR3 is TGTGCCAGCAGCCTCGAACGGGGTAGTAGTGGAAACACCATATATTTT. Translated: CASSLERGSSGNTIYF.